This T cell receptor beta chain was obtained from a study of control samples from healthy donors and cancer patients. Clones were read by immunoSEQ multiplex PCR, and TCRdb kept only the in-frame ones, dropping some. The sample lists 96,000 or so clones; approximately 93% were seen once. The CDR3 spans 16 residues. V was clipped by 5 bases and J by 2 bases, with 19 bases between them. The germline CDR1 and CDR2 sequences are SEHNR and FQNEAQ (reference sequence). The sample taken for sequencing was blood. The source is a man aged 18 to 30 in good health. The chain is built from TRBV7-9 and TRBJ2-7, with unresolved D. The CDR3 bases are TGTGCCAGCAGCCCCAGGAGCTTAACAAACACCTACGAGCAGTACTTC. It specifies CASSPRSLTNTYEQYF. Complete variable domain (other parts from reference TRBV7-9 and TRBJ2-7): DTGVSQNPRHKITKRGQNVTFRCDPISEHNRLYWYRQTLGQGPEFLTYFQNEAQLEKSRLLSDRFSAERPKGSFSTLEIQRTEQGDSAMYLCASSPRSLTNTYEQYFGPGTRLTVT.